This is a list of T cell receptor beta chains from one sample in a study of radiation and T cells in renal cell carcinoma. TCRdb keeps only in-frame clones here, not all; method: immunoSEQ multiplex PCR. Among some 150,000 clones listed, around 78% were seen once. The sample in question was blood, obtained from a patient whose treatment included radiotherapy and nephrectomy. All receptors derive from a woman in her 50s with renal cell carcinoma. The CDR3 runs from the conserved cysteine through the conserved F or W. Fields, in order: V gene, clone size, D gene, J gene, CDR3 DNA, CDR3 protein. D genes are given only for firm matches. Clone size, where shown, is once, few, many, or a class for clones that have expanded.

>TRBV5-1|.|.|TRBJ1-2
TGCGCCAGCAGCTTGCAGGGGCAGGATGGCTACACCTTC
CASSLQGQDGYTF
>TRBV19|.|TRBD1|TRBJ2-1
TGTGCCAGTAGTGACACAGGGGACTCCTACAATGAGCAGTTCTTC
CASSDTGDSYNEQFF
>TRBV4-2|.|TRBD2|TRBJ2-4
TGTGCCAGCAGCCAAGCGGCGGGGGTAGGGAAAAACATTCAGTACTTC
CASSQAAGVGKNIQYF
>TRBV7-9|few|.|TRBJ2-5
TGTGCCAGCCTACGTTTGGCAGGGCAAGAGACCCAGTACTTC
CASLRLAGQETQYF
>TRBV5-1|.|.|TRBJ2-7
TGCGCCAGCAGCTTGGAAGCGGGTGGCGAGCAGTACTTC
CASSLEAGGEQYF
>TRBV10-3|.|.|TRBJ1-2
TGTGCCATCACTAAATTCGAGGAGAGCTATGGCTACACCTTC
CAITKFEESYGYTF
>TRBV2|.|.|TRBJ1-1
TGTGCCAGCAGTGACAGGAGCCTAGACACTGAAGCTTTCTTT
CASSDRSLDTEAFF
>TRBV6-1|.|.|TRBJ2-3
TGTGCCAGCAGTGAAGCCGAGCGGCGTACGCAGTATTTT
CASSEAERRTQYF
>TRBV18|.|TRBD1|TRBJ1-1
TGTGCCAGCTCACCAGGACAGGGTTTGTCCGCTGAAGCTTTCTTT
CASSPGQGLSAEAFF
>TRBV9|.|TRBD2|TRBJ2-1
TGTGCCAGCAGCGGGACTAGTGGGGATGAGCAGTTCTTC
CASSGTSGDEQFF
>TRBV2|.|.|TRBJ1-3
TGTGCCAGCACCCAACCCGGTCAGGGTACTGGAAACACCATATATTTT
CASTQPGQGTGNTIYF
>TRBV7-9|.|.|TRBJ1-4
TGTGCCAGCAGCCAACCGGATGACAAACTGTTTTTT
CASSQPDDKLFF
>TRBV6-5|.|TRBD1|TRBJ2-3
TGTGCCAGCAGTTACGGACAGGGGAGTCCAGATACGCAGTATTTT
CASSYGQGSPDTQYF
>TRBV9|.|TRBD2|TRBJ2-1
TGTGCCAGCAACCTGGGTGCGGGAGTTCAACAGTTCTTC
CASNLGAGVQQFF
>TRBV7-2|.|.|TRBJ2-7
TGTGCCAGCAGCTTATCCGAACCCGGGGGGCAGTACTTC
CASSLSEPGGQYF
>TRBV6-5|.|.|TRBJ2-7
TGTGCCACATACGACCGGGACACCCCTTACGAGCAGTACTTC
CATYDRDTPYEQYF
>TRBV5-1|.|.|TRBJ2-7
TGCGCCAGCAGCTTGGGCGGAAAGCCATGGTCCGAGCAGTACTTC
CASSLGGKPWSEQYF
>TRBV19|.|TRBD1|TRBJ1-1
TGTGCCAGTAGAAATCCGGACAGGGGGCCGAACACTGAAGCTTTCTTT
CASRNPDRGPNTEAFF
>TRBV25-1|.|.|TRBJ2-1
TGTGCCAGCATGGAGGGAGGAGGTGAGCAGTTCTTC
CASMEGGGEQFF
>TRBV11-2|once|.|TRBJ2-5
TGTGCCAGCAGCTCGTCCTTGGTACAAGAGACCCAGTACTTC
CASSSSLVQETQYF
>TRBV6-1|.|TRBD1|TRBJ2-7
TGTGCCAGCAGACACAGGGGGCTTTACTTC
CASRHRGLYF
>TRBV29-1|.|.|TRBJ1-2
TGCAGCGTTGAAGGAAGTCGGAACTATGGCTACACCTTC
CSVEGSRNYGYTF
>TRBV19|.|.|TRBJ1-1
TGTGCCAGTAGACCAAGTTCCATGAACACTGAAGCTTTCTTT
CASRPSSMNTEAFF
>TRBV25-1|.|.|TRBJ2-1
TGTGCCAGCAGTGTCCAGGGTCTTTGGAATGAGCAGTTCTTC
CASSVQGLWNEQFF
>TRBV9|.|TRBD2|TRBJ2-3
TGTGCCAGCAGCACCGGGACTAGCGGGGTGTCGACAGATACGCAGTATTTT
CASSTGTSGVSTDTQYF
>TRBV2|.|.|TRBJ2-2
TGTGCCAGCAGCAGAGGAGCCTTCGCGAACACCGGGGAGCTGTTTTTT
CASSRGAFANTGELFF
>TRBV5-1|.|.|TRBJ1-1
TGCGCCAGCAGCTTGGAAGCGGGAAGAAGAACTGAAGCTTTCTTT
CASSLEAGRRTEAFF
>TRBV6-6|.|.|TRBJ1-2
TGTGCCAGCAGTTTACCCGGGCAGGGGAACTATGGCTACACCTTC
CASSLPGQGNYGYTF
>TRBV6-6|.|.|TRBJ1-2
TGTGCCAGCAGTAAAGACGGGTACTATGGCTACACCTTC
CASSKDGYYGYTF
>TRBV9|once|TRBD2|TRBJ2-2
TGTGCCAGCAGACCGACTAGCGGGGGCCAGAACACCGGGGAGCTGTTTTTT
CASRPTSGGQNTGELFF
>TRBV18|few|.|TRBJ1-1
TGTGCCAGCTCACCCACCCGGGGCACTGAAGCTTTCTTT
CASSPTRGTEAFF
>TRBV4-3|few|.|TRBJ1-1
TGCGCCAGCAGCCAAGATCGGCAGAGCAGTGAAGCTTTCTTT
CASSQDRQSSEAFF
>TRBV15|.|TRBD1|TRBJ2-7
TGTGCCACCAGCAGAGACTGGGACAGTAGTAATTCCTACGAGCAGTACTTC
CATSRDWDSSNSYEQYF
>TRBV27|once|TRBD1|TRBJ1-1
TGTGCCAGCAGACGGGACAGGGGTTATTTTAACACTGAAGCTTTCTTT
CASRRDRGYFNTEAFF
>TRBV9|.|TRBD2|TRBJ2-7
TGTGCCAGCAGCGTAGATCCTAGCGGGAGGTCGGGCGAGCAGTACTTC
CASSVDPSGRSGEQYF
>TRBV20-1|.|.|TRBJ1-2
TGCAGTGCTCGGGGTGGCTATGGCTACACCTTC
CSARGGYGYTF
>TRBV5-1|.|.|TRBJ1-6
TGCGCCAGCAGCTTGGATGGCCAGGGTAATTCACCCCTCCACTTT
CASSLDGQGNSPLHF
>TRBV5-5|.|.|TRBJ2-7
TGTGCCAGCAGCCCGGAACCGCCATCCTACGAGCAGTACTTC
CASSPEPPSYEQYF
>TRBV2|.|.|TRBJ1-5
TGTGCCAGCAGTCGCGGGCAGGGGCGCAATCAGCCCCAGCATTTT
CASSRGQGRNQPQHF
>TRBV10-3|once|.|TRBJ2-5
TGTGCCATCAGTGGGGGAGCCTCGCCGATTCAAGAGACCCAGTACTTC
CAISGGASPIQETQYF
>TRBV30|.|.|TRBJ1-6
TGTGCCTGGAGTAGGGGGGGCGAAGGTTCACCCCTCCACTTT
CAWSRGGEGSPLHF
>TRBV18|once|TRBD2|TRBJ2-5
TGTGCCAGCTCACTTGCGACTAGCGGGGGGACAGGAGAGACCCAGTACTTC
CASSLATSGGTGETQYF
>TRBV5-1|.|TRBD1|TRBJ1-2
TGCGCCAGCAGCTCCGGACAGGGCAGCTATGGCTACACCTTC
CASSSGQGSYGYTF
>TRBV27|.|TRBD1|TRBJ2-1
TGTGCCAGCAGGACCACAGGGGGCCGTGGTGGTGAGCAGTTCTTC
CASRTTGGRGGEQFF
>TRBV29-1|.|.|TRBJ2-7
TGCAGTGCCGGGACAAAAGAATACGAGCAGTACTTC
CSAGTKEYEQYF
>TRBV28|.|.|TRBJ1-1
TGTGCCAGCAGTTCCTTGGGTCTTCTGGCTGAAGCTTTCTTT
CASSSLGLLAEAFF
>TRBV4-1|once|.|TRBJ2-5
TGCGCCAGCAGCTTACGGCTGGGGGAGACCCAGTACTTC
CASSLRLGETQYF
>TRBV19|once|.|TRBJ1-4
TGTGCCAGTAGTATTCTCGCCGATGTGGGAATCGTTGAAAAACTGTTTTTT
CASSILADVGIVEKLFF
>TRBV9|once|.|TRBJ1-1
TGTGCCAGCAGCGCCAGTAACAGAGAAGCTTTCTTT
CASSASNREAFF